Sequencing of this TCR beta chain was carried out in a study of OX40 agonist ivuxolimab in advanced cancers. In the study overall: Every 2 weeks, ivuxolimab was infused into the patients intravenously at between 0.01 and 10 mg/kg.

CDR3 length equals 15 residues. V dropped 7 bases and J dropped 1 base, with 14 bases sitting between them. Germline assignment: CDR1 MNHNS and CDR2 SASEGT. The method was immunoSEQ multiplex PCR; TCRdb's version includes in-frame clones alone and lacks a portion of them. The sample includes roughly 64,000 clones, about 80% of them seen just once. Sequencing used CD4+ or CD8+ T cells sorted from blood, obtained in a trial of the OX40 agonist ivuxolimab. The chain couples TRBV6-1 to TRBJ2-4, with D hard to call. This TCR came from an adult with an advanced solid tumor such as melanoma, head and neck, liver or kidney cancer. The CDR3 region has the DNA TGTGCCAGCAAACAAGAGTATTGGGCCAAAAACATTCAGTACTTC. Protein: CASKQEYWAKNIQYF.